This T cell receptor (beta chain) was retrieved from a study of radiation and T cells in renal cell carcinoma. As for the study in general: Nephrectomy followed 15 Gy stereotactic body radiation by 4 weeks.

V was pared by 0 bases and J by 0 bases, with 6 bases between. This CDR3 is 15 amino acids long. Germline V gives CDR1 SGHTA, CDR2 FQGNSA. The time point denotes: baseline pretreatment blood. Treatment: 15 Gy SBRT to primary tumor, nephrectomy 4 weeks later. Method: immunoSEQ multiplex PCR; TCRdb's copy keeps in-frame clones and lacks some. The sample lists 130,000 to 150,000 clones; roughly 84% were seen once. The chain has TRBV7-2 and TRBJ1-3, with D hard to call. The material was blood, obtained from a patient whose treatment included radiotherapy and nephrectomy. The TCR sequence derives from a woman between 50 and 59 years old with renal cell carcinoma. CDR3 in amino acids: CASSLADISGNTIYF. The CDR3 coding sequence is TGTGCCAGCAGCTTAGCGGATATCTCTGGAAACACCATATATTTT.